This T cell receptor beta chain was documented in a study of identical twins. TCRdb recomputed calls from the 5' RACE reads with MiXCR, one row per CDR3 protein. The table lists about 530,000 distinct CDR3 sequences, over 12% of them singletons. CDR3 length equals 15 residues. Germline V gives CDR1 ENHRY, CDR2 SYGVKD. V lost 7 bases to trimming and J lost 4 bases, with 19 bases between them. There are a few counts of this clonotype. The antigen remains undetermined. Study-wide results and limits: With monozygotic twins, out-of-frame TCR alpha sharing exceeded what models estimated.

Separately, the same data were catalogued under a study of yellow fever vaccine responses in identical twins.

Sequencing input: CD4+ T cells sorted from blood. This sequence joins TRBV10-3 and TRBJ2-5; a possible D gene is TRBD2 (6 bases). The source of this sequence is a woman aged 18-35 years in good health. CDR3 sequence reads: CAIKGSGPMLETQYF. The CDR3 DNA reads as TGTGCCATCAAGGGTAGCGGCCCTATGTTAGAGACCCAGTACTTC.